This T cell receptor (beta chain) is from a study of blood T cell repertoires in COVID-19. Study summary: Samples of COVID-19 (acute and convalescent) were obtained from the United States, Italy and Spain. Nucleic acid was either cDNA or gDNA, and it came from T cells, B-cell-depleted T cells, or PBMCs.

TCRdb's copy holds only in-frame clones and misses some; the assay was immunoSEQ multiplex PCR. The table has about 170,000 clones, 79% seen once. To note about this clone: The CDR3 end shows no conserved phenylalanine or tryptophan, and so a read error is likely. Because the CDR3's place on the DNA is in doubt, the DNA is left out and the CDR3 is given as listed by TCRdb.

CDR1 SNHLY and CDR2 FYNNEI come from the germline V gene. The CDR3 spans 13 residues, counting both ends. The study recruited people aged about 18 to 95 years across about two dozen US areas. Categorization into cohorts depended on clinical history that participants reported. Material: PBMCs or T cells enriched from blood (not recorded which). V and J are TRBV2 and TRBJ1-2. This sequence originates from a woman in her seventies in a cohort exposed to, infected with or recovered from COVID-19 (not recorded which). The CDR3 reads CASSELAAASQLL.